These T cell receptor beta chains were read from a single sample in a study of blood T cell repertoires in COVID-19. Some clones are missing from TCRdb's copy, which holds only in-frame ones; the method was immunoSEQ multiplex PCR. Here the sample spans about 98,000 clones, 65% to 90% being singletons. Material for sequencing was peripheral blood. These receptors all come from a man between 65 and 85 years old with active or convalescent COVID-19. The CDR3 runs from the conserved cysteine through the conserved F or W. The D gene is left open where the match is weak. A clone size is listed for some rows: how often the clone was seen (once, few, many), or a class if it is expanded.

d_call	clone_size	v_call	j_call	cdr3_nt	cdr3_aa
-	-	TRBV2	TRBJ2-3	TGTGCCAGCAACCCCCGGACTAGCACAGATACGCAGTATTTT	CASNPRTSTDTQYF
-	few	TRBV10-1	TRBJ1-1	TGCGCCAGCAGCAAAGCGAGGGTTTCGACTGAAGCTTTCTTT	CASSKARVSTEAFF
-	-	TRBV2	TRBJ1-6	TGTGCCATTCGGGCGGGGGAGCCCCCACCCCTCCACTTT	CAIRAGEPPPLHF
-	-	TRBV11-1	TRBJ2-2	TGTGCCAGCAGCTTTAGTGGCGGGACCGGGGAGCTGTTTTTT	CASSFSGGTGELFF
-	-	TRBV16	TRBJ2-2	TGTGCCAGCAGCCAAGGGGGGAGCGGCACCGGGGAGCTGTTTTTT	CASSQGGSGTGELFF
-	-	TRBV7-6	TRBJ1-1	TGTGCCAGCAGCTTAAACGGAGGGGAAGCTTTCTTT	CASSLNGGEAFF
-	-	TRBV2	TRBJ1-1	TGTGCCAGCAGTGCGGGGGTCAACACTGAAGCTTTCTTT	CASSAGVNTEAFF
-	once	TRBV6-6	TRBJ1-3	TGTGCCAGCAGTCAGACAGATACATCTGGAAACACCATATATTTT	CASSQTDTSGNTIYF
-	-	TRBV11-2	TRBJ1-3	TGTGCCAGCAGCCCCAGACAGCGTGACTCTGGAAACACCATATATTTT	CASSPRQRDSGNTIYF
-	-	TRBV11-1	TRBJ1-6	TGTGCCAGCAGCTTAACTCGTCGAGGAGGGACTTCACCCCTCCACTTT	CASSLTRRGGTSPLHF
TRBD1	-	TRBV7-2	TRBJ2-5	TGTGCCAGCAGCCCAGGACAGGCTTGGGGAGAGACCCAGTACTTC	CASSPGQAWGETQYF
TRBD1	few	TRBV11-2	TRBJ1-2	TGTGCCAGCAGCCTCCGGGACAGACGCTATGGCTACACCTTC	CASSLRDRRYGYTF
-	once	TRBV10-3	TRBJ1-2	TGTGCCATCAGTGAGTCGCGGGGGAACTATGGCTACACCTTC	CAISESRGNYGYTF
-	-	TRBV10-3	TRBJ2-2	TGTGCCATCAGGCCGAATAACGGGGGGGAGCTGTTTTTT	CAIRPNNGGELFF
-	-	TRBV7-9	TRBJ2-3	TGTGCCAGCAGCTTCTATCCCGGGGGGCAGTATTTT	CASSFYPGGQYF
TRBD1	-	TRBV27	TRBJ1-5	TGTGCCAGCAGGGGACAGGGAGGCAATCAGCCCCAGCATTTT	CASRGQGGNQPQHF
-	once	TRBV2	TRBJ2-1	TGTGCCAGCAGTGAGGGGCAGGGAAAGTTCTTC	CASSEGQGKFF
-	-	TRBV5-4	TRBJ1-6	TGTGCCAGCAGCTTGGCCAGGTCGAATAATTCACCCCTCCACTTT	CASSLARSNNSPLHF
TRBD1	few	TRBV6-6	TRBJ2-7	TGTGCCAGCAGTCGAGGACAGGGTTCCTACGAGCAGTACTTC	CASSRGQGSYEQYF
-	-	TRBV3-1/TRBV3-2	TRBJ2-1	TGTGCCAGCAGCCAAGTTCTAACAGGGTCTAATGAGCAGTTCTTC	CASSQVLTGSNEQFF
-	-	TRBV6-4	TRBJ2-7	TGTGCCAGCAGTGACCCCGCGAAGCAGTACTTC	CASSDPAKQYF
TRBD1	-	TRBV7-8	TRBJ1-2	TGTGCCAGCAGATCCGGGACAGGAGGATTATATGGCTACACCTTC	CASRSGTGGLYGYTF
TRBD1	-	TRBV5-1	TRBJ2-5	TGCGCCAGCAGCGCTTCCGGGACAGGACAAGAGACCCAGTACTTC	CASSASGTGQETQYF
TRBD1	-	TRBV7-9	TRBJ1-4	TGTGCCAGCAGCCAATCACGACAGGGGGCTGGTGAAAAACTGTTTTTT	CASSQSRQGAGEKLFF
-	-	TRBV7-8	TRBJ2-6	TGTGCCAGCAGCTCGGATAGCGTCGTCTCTGGGGCCAACGTCCTGACTTTC	CASSSDSVVSGANVLTF
-	once	TRBV3-1/TRBV3-2	TRBJ2-3	TGTGCCAGCAGCCAAAGCGTCGGCGGTACGCAGTATTTT	CASSQSVGGTQYF
-	-	TRBV12-2	TRBJ2-7	TGTGCAAGTCGCTTAGGGGTTAGCGGGGGGTACGAGCAGTACTTC	CASRLGVSGGYEQYF
TRBD1	-	TRBV7-9	TRBJ1-4	TGTGCCAGCAGCCATGATGACAGGGCAAATGAAAAACTGTTTTTT	CASSHDDRANEKLFF
-	-	TRBV10-3	TRBJ2-1	TGTGCCATCTCCAACGGGGAGGTATACAATGAGCAGTTCTTC	CAISNGEVYNEQFF
TRBD1	-	TRBV19	TRBJ1-5	TGTGCCACCCGACAGGGTGGCCAGCCCCAGCATTTT	CATRQGGQPQHF
-	-	TRBV7-2	TRBJ1-5	TGTGCCAGCAGCTTAACGACAGTCAGCAATCAGCCCCAGCATTTT	CASSLTTVSNQPQHF
TRBD1	once	TRBV6-5	TRBJ1-1	TGTGCCAGCAACAGACAGGGGGTAAACACTGAAGCTTTCTTT	CASNRQGVNTEAFF
TRBD1	-	TRBV27	TRBJ2-1	TGTGCCAGCAGTCTAGACAGGGTTGTCAATGAGCAGTTCTTC	CASSLDRVVNEQFF
TRBD2	-	TRBV11-2	TRBJ2-1	TGTGCCAGCAGCTTAAGGCTAGCGGGGGAAGAGCAGTTCTTC	CASSLRLAGEEQFF
-	-	TRBV7-9	TRBJ2-7	TGTGCCAGCAGCTTAGCGCGAACAGGTTCCTACGAGCAGTACTTC	CASSLARTGSYEQYF
TRBD1	-	TRBV7-7	TRBJ1-6	TGTGCTAGCAGCTTAGTTGACAGGGGTAATTCACCCCTCCACTTT	CASSLVDRGNSPLHF
TRBD1	-	TRBV18	TRBJ2-7	TGTGCCAGCTCACAGAACCAACCCGGACAGGGGGCTGGCGAGCAGTACTTC	CASSQNQPGQGAGEQYF
-	few	TRBV30	TRBJ2-7	TGTGCCTGGAGTGCAACGGGGTGGGTAGAACGTTACGAGCAGTACTTC	CAWSATGWVERYEQYF
TRBD1	once	TRBV18	TRBJ2-2	TGTGCCAGCTCAAAAAGTCGGGACAGGGGGCGAGAAGACACCGGGGAGCTGTTTTTT	CASSKSRDRGREDTGELFF
TRBD2	-	TRBV19	TRBJ2-7	TGTGCCAGTAGTATAAAAAGGACTAGCGGGGGGGCCTCGGAGGAGCAGTACTTC	CASSIKRTSGGASEEQYF
TRBD1	-	TRBV20-1	TRBJ1-2	TGCAGTGCTAGTGCCCCGGGACAGATCAACTATGGCTACACCTTC	CSASAPGQINYGYTF
TRBD2	-	TRBV7-8	TRBJ2-1	TGTGCCAGCAGACTCCCGAGGGCGGGGGGGGCTTCTTACAATGAGCAGTTCTTC	CASRLPRAGGASYNEQFF
TRBD2	-	TRBV7-2	TRBJ2-7	TGTGCCAGCAGGGGTAGCGGGGGGGCCGGTTCCCACGAGCAGTACTTC	CASRGSGGAGSHEQYF
TRBD2	few	TRBV2	TRBJ2-1	TGTGCCAGCAGTTCCGGGACTAGATTCCTTAGGTCCTACAATGAGCAGTTCTTC	CASSSGTRFLRSYNEQFF
-	-	TRBV20-1	TRBJ1-5	TGCAGTGCTAGGGTTAACAGGGAGATGCATTTT	CSARVNREMHF
TRBD2	-	TRBV11-2	TRBJ2-3	TGTGCCAGCAGCTTAGACGGGGGGACAGATACGCAGTATTTT	CASSLDGGTDTQYF
-	-	TRBV29-1	TRBJ2-3	TGCAGCGTTTCCCTTCTAGGACGGGGGTCAGATACGCAGTATTTT	CSVSLLGRGSDTQYF
TRBD1	-	TRBV11-3	TRBJ2-5	TGTGCCAGCAGCCCGGACAGGGACTCAGAGACCCAGTACTTC	CASSPDRDSETQYF
TRBD1	-	TRBV10-3	TRBJ1-2	TGTGCCATCAGTGAGTCCAGGGGGGCCCCTGGCTACACCTTC	CAISESRGAPGYTF
TRBD1	-	TRBV7-8	TRBJ2-1	TGTGCCAGCAGCCCCAGTACCCGGGACAGAATATACAATGAGCAGTTCTTC	CASSPSTRDRIYNEQFF
TRBD1	-	TRBV29-1	TRBJ1-3	TGCAGCGACCATCGGGGGTGGACAGGACGAAACACCATATATTTT	CSDHRGWTGRNTIYF
-	-	TRBV20-1	TRBJ2-7	TGCAGTGCTAGTACAGGTGGGGAGCAGTACTTC	CSASTGGEQYF
-	-	TRBV30	TRBJ1-2	TGTGCCTGGAGTGACAACAGGGCCTATGGCTACACCTTC	CAWSDNRAYGYTF